This T cell receptor (beta chain) comes out of a study of a mutant IDH1 vaccine in newly diagnosed glioma. Germline loops: CDR1 MDHEN, CDR2 SYDVKM. The CDR3 is 15 residues long. The V segment lost 3 bases and the J segment 4 bases; nucleotides outside the gene matches: 4. The data were produced by immunoSEQ multiplex PCR, yet TCRdb's version contains in-frame clones alone and is incomplete. Among 23,000 or so clones listed, 85% to 95% were seen once. The time point denotes: baseline, week 1 (first vaccination visit). The treatment denotes: pre-vaccination baseline after standard-of-care therapy. Each tumor in the donors was a new WHO grade 3 or 4 astrocytoma, IDH1-mutant and ATRX-lost.

This chain links TRBV28 with TRBJ2-3; 10 nucleotides line up with TRBD2. This receptor was taken from a middle-aged man with glioma. The sample in question was PBMCs, obtained from a glioma patient treated with radiotherapy, temozolomide or both. CDR3 amino acids: CASSLSAGGADTQYF. CDR3 nucleotide sequence: TGTGCCAGCAGTTTGTCAGCGGGAGGGGCAGATACGCAGTATTTT.